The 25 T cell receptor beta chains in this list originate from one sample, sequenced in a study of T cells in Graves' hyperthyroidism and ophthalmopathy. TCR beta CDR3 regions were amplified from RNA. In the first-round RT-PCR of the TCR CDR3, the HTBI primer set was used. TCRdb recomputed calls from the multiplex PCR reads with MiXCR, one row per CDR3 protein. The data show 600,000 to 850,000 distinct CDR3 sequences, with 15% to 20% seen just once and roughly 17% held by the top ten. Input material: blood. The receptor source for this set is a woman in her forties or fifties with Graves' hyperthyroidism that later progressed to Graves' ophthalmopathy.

CDR3 sequence reads: CSAILAHGVFYEQYF. The CDR3 DNA reads as TGCAGTGCTATATTGGCCCACGGGGTTTTCTACGAGCAGTACTTC. This rearrangement joins TRBV20-1 to TRBJ2-7; maybe TRBD2 (5 bases). The CDR3 is made up of 15 amino acids. The ends were cut back, 4 bases at V and 3 bases at J, with 19 bases in the middle. The V gene's germline CDR1 is DFQATT and CDR2 SNEGSKA (reference sequence).

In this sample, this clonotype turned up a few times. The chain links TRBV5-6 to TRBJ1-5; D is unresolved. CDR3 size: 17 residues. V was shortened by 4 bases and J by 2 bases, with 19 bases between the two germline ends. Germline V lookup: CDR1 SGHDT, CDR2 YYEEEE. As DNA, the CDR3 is TGTGCCAGCAGCCGATGGAGGGAGAACGCGCGCAATCAGCCCCAGCATTTT. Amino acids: CASSRWRENARNQPQHF.

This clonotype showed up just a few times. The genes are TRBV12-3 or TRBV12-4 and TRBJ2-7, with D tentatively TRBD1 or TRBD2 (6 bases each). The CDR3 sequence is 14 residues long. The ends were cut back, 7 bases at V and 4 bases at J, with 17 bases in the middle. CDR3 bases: TGTGCCAGCAAGGGCGGGACACTTGGTTACGAGCAGTACTTC. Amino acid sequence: CASKGGTLGYEQYF.

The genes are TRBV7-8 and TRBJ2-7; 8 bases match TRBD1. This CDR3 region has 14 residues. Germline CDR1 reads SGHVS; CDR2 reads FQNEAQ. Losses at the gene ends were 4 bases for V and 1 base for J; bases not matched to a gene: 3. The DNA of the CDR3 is TGTGCCAGCAGCTCGGACAGGGTTTCCTACGAGCAGTACTTC. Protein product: CASSSDRVSYEQYF.

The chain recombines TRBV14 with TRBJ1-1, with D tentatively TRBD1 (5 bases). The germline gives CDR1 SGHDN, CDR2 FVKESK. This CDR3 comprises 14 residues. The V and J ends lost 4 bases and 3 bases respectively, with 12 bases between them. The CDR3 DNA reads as TGTGCCAGCAGCCGAGTTCCAGGGTACACTGAAGCTTTCTTT. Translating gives CASSRVPGYTEAFF. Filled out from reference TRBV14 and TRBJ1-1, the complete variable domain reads EAGVTQFPSHSVIEKGQTVTLRCDPISGHDNLYWYRRVMGKEIKFLLHFVKESKQDESGMPNNRFLAERTGGTYSTLKVQPAELEDSGVYFCASSRVPGYTEAFFGQGTRLTVV.

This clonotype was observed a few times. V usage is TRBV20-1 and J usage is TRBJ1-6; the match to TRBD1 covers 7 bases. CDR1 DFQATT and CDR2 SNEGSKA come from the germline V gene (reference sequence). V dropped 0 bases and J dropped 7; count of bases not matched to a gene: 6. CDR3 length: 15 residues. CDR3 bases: TGCAGTGCTAGAGAACAGGGGTGGGGGAATTCACCCCTCCACTTT. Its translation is CSAREQGWGNSPLHF.

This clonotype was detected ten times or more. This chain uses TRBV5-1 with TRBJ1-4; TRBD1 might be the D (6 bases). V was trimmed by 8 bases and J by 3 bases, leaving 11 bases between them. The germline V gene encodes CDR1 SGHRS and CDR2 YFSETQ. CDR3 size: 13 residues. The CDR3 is CASRQDPNEKLFF. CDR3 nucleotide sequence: TGCGCCAGTCGACAGGATCCTAATGAAAAACTGTTTTTT.

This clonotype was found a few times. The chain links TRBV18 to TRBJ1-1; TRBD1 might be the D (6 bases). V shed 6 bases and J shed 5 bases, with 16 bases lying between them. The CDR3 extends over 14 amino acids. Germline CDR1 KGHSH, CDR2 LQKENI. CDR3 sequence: CASSQEDRSTEAFF. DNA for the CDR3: TGTGCCAGCTCTCAAGAGGACAGAAGTACTGAAGCTTTCTTT. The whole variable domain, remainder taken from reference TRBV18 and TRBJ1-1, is NAGVMQNPRHLVRRRGQEARLRCSPMKGHSHVYWYRQLPEEGLKFMVYLQKENIIDESGMPKERFSAEFPKEGPSILRIQQVVRGDSAAYFCASSQEDRSTEAFFGQGTRLTVV.

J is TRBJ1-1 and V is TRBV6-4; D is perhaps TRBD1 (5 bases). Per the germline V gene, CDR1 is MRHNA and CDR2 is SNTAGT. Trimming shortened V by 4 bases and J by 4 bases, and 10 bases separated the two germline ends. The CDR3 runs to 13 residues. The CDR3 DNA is TGTGCCAGCAGTGTACAGGATGGCACTGAAGCTTTCTTT. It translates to CASSVQDGTEAFF.

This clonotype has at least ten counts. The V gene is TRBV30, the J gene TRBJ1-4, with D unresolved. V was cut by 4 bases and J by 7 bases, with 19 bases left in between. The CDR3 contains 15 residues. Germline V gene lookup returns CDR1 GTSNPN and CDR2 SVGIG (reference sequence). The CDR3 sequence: CAWTPPLGFSEKLFF. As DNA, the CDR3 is TGTGCCTGGACCCCGCCCTTGGGGTTTTCTGAAAAACTGTTTTTT.

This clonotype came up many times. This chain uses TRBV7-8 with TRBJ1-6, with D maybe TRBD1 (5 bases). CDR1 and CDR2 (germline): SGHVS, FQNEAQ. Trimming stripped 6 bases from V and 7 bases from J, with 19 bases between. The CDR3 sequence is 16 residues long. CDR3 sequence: CASSFRWGLRNSPLHF. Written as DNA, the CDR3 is TGTGCCAGCAGTTTTCGATGGGGACTGAGAAATTCACCCCTCCACTTT.

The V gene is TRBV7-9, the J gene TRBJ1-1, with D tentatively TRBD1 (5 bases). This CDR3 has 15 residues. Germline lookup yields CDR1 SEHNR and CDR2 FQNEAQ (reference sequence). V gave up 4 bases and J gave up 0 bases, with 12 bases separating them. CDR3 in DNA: TGTGCCAGCAGCTACGAATCGACAGTGAACACTGAAGCTTTCTTT. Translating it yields CASSYESTVNTEAFF.

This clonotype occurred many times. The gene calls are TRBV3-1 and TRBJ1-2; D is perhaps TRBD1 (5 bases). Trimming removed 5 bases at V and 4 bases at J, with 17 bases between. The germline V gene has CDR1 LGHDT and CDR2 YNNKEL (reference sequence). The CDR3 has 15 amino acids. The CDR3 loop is CASSLRELGGYGYTF. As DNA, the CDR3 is TGTGCCAGCAGCTTGCGGGAGCTGGGGGGCTATGGCTACACCTTC.

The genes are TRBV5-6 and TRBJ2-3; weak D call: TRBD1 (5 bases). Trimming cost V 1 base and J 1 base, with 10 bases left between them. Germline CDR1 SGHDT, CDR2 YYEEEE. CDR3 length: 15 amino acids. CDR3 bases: TGTGCCAGCAGCTTGCTGACAGCCCGCACAGATACGCAGTATTTT. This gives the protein CASSLLTARTDTQYF.

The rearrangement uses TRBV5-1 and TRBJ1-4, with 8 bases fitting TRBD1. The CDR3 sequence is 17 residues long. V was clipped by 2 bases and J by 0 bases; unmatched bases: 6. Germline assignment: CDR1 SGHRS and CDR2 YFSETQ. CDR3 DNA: TGCGCCAGCAGCTTCACCGGGACAGGTGCAACTAATGAAAAACTGTTTTTT. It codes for CASSFTGTGATNEKLFF.

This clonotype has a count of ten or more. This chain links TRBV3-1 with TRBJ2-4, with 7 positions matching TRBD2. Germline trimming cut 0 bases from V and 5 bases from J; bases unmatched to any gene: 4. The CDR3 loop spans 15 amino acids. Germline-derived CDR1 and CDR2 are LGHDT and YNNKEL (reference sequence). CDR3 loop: CASSQDTGGQNIQYF. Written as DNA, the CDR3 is TGTGCCAGCAGCCAAGATACGGGAGGACAAAACATTCAGTACTTC.

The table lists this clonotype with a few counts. DNA for the CDR3: TGTGCCAGCACTCCCGGACAGGGGGTTCAGCCCCAGCATTTT. Encoded protein: CASTPGQGVQPQHF. The chain links TRBV12-3 or TRBV12-4 to TRBJ1-5; 10 bases are a match to TRBD1. This CDR3 has 14 amino acids. V shed 7 bases, J shed 6 bases, and the junction held 6 bases outside the gene matches.

The CDR3 loop is CASSQFPGGAGETQYF. The CDR3 bases are TGTGCCAGCAGCCAATTCCCCGGGGGGGCCGGAGAGACCCAGTACTTC. The chain has TRBV3-1 and TRBJ2-5; TRBD2 aligns across 8 bases. The CDR3 is 16 amino acids. V trimming: 2 bases; J trimming: 4 bases; junction bases outside the gene matches: 9. Per germline, CDR1 LGHDT and CDR2 YNNKEL (reference sequence).

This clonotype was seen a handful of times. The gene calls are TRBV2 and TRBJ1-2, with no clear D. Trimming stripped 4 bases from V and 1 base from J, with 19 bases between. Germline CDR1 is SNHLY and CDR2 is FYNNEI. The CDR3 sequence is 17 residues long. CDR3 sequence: CASSVSEARDINYGYTF. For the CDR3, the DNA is TGTGCCAGCAGTGTTTCGGAGGCCCGAGACATTAACTATGGCTACACCTTC.

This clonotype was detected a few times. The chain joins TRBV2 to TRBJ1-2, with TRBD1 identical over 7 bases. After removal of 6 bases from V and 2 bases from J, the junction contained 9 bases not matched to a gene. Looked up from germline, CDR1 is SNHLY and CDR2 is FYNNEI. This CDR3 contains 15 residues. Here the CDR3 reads CASSVTQQGNYGYTF. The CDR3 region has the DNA TGTGCCAGCAGCGTAACACAACAGGGGAACTATGGCTACACCTTC.

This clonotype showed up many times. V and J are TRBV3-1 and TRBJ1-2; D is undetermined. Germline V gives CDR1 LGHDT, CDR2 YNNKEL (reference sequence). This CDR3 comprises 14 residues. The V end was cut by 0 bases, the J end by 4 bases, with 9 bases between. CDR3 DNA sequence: TGTGCCAGCAGCCAAGAAGGACGGCCCTATGGCTACACCTTC. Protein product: CASSQEGRPYGYTF.

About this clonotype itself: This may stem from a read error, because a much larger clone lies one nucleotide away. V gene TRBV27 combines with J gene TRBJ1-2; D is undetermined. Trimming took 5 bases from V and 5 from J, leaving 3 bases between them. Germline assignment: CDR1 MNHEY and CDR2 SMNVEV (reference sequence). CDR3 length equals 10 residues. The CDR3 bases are TGTGCCAGCAGTCTATATGGCTACACCTTC. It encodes CASSLYGYTF.

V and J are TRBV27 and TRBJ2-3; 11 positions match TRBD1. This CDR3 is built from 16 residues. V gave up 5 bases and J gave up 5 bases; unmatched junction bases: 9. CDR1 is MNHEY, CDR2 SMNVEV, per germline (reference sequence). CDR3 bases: TGTGCCAGCAGTCAGGACAGGGGGCCGGGGGAAGATACGCAGTATTTT. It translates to CASSQDRGPGEDTQYF.

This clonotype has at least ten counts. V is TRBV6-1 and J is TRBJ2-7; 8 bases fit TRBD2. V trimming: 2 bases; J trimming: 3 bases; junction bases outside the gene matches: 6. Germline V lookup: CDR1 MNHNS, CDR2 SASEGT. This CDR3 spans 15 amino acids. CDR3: CASSESAGGLYEQYF. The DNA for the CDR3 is TGTGCCAGCAGTGAATCGGCGGGAGGTCTCTACGAGCAGTACTTC.

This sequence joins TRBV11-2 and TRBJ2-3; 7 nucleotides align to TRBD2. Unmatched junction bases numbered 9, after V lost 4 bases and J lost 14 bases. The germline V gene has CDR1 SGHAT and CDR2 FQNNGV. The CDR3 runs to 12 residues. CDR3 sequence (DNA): TGTGCCAGCAGCTCATACCGGGACTACCCGTATTTT. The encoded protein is CASSSYRDYPYF.